The sequence of this T cell receptor beta chain was determined in a study of T-cell reconstitution after alpha-beta-depleted transplantation in children. The TCRbeta library was prepared with unique molecular identifiers. TCRdb recomputed calls from the PCR reads with MiXCR, one row per CDR3 protein. The repertoire has about 360,000 distinct CDR3 sequences, about 14% of them found once; the top ten carry about 4.5%. Deletions cut 3 bases from V and 0 bases from J, with 13 bases between. The CDR3 length is 16 residues. Per germline, CDR1 SGHDT and CDR2 YYEEEE. The chain combines TRBV5-6 with TRBJ2-1; D possibly corresponds to TRBD2 (6 bases). The sequenced sample was PBMCs, obtained from the stem cell graft. The TCR sequence derives from a human donor who donated a stem cell graft to a child with Fanconi anemia. CDR3 residues: CASSYPGVSSYNEQFF. The CDR3 nucleotides are TGTGCCAGCAGCTACCCGGGGGTGAGCTCCTACAATGAGCAGTTCTTC.